The 9 T cell receptor beta chains listed next were all sequenced from one sample in a study of T cells in Graves' hyperthyroidism and ophthalmopathy. Amplified TCR beta CDR3 regions derived from RNA transcripts. Initially, a first-round RT-PCR of the TCR CDR3 employed the HTBI primer set. A single record per CDR3 protein comes from TCRdb applying MiXCR to the multiplex PCR reads. This repertoire shows about 300,000 distinct CDR3 sequences, 12% to 15% found once; its top ten account for under 8%. Sequences were obtained from blood. The receptors were sampled from a woman between 40 and 50 years old with Graves' hyperthyroidism.

Many counts were recorded for this clonotype. V is TRBV20-1 and J is TRBJ2-7; D is possibly TRBD1 or TRBD2 (6 bases each). Trimming stripped 1 base from V and 3 bases from J, with 28 bases between. The CDR3 is made up of 19 amino acids. CDR1 and CDR2 from the germline V gene are DFQATT and SNEGSKA (reference sequence). Here the CDR3 reads CSARAPTPAGHIRLYEQYF. CDR3 nucleotides: TGCAGTGCTAGAGCGCCTACACCGGCGGGACACATACGGCTCTACGAGCAGTACTTC.

The chain couples TRBV18 to TRBJ2-3; unclear D gene. CDR1 KGHSH and CDR2 LQKENI come from the germline V gene. The V end lost 2 bases, the J end lost 0 bases, and 12 bases lay between the germline ends. This CDR3 has 16 residues. The DNA of the CDR3 is TGTGCCAGCTCACCAAGAGCCCCATCAAGCACAGATACGCAGTATTTT. This encodes CASSPRAPSSTDTQYF.

This clonotype was seen at least ten times. The V call is TRBV30, the J call TRBJ2-3; D not resolved. V lost 5 bases, J lost 6 bases, and 18 bases lay in between. Germline loops: CDR1 GTSNPN, CDR2 SVGIG (reference sequence). There are 14 residues in the CDR3. CDR3 nucleotides: TGTGCCTGGGGGGAAGGTAAGGGTCCGGATACGCAGTATTTT. Its translation: CAWGEGKGPDTQYF.

The rearrangement uses TRBV24-1 and TRBJ2-2, with 10 bases aligning to TRBD2. V lost 4 bases to trimming and J lost 6 bases; unmatched junction nucleotides: 10. The V gene's germline CDR1 is KGHDR and CDR2 SFDVKD. There are 17 residues in the CDR3. In nucleotides, the CDR3 is TGTGCCACCAGTGACCAAAAAGCGGGAGGGCCTTCCGGGGAGCTGTTTTTT. Its translation: CATSDQKAGGPSGELFF.

The V and J genes are TRBV12-3 or TRBV12-4 and TRBJ1-5; 10 nucleotides match TRBD1. The CDR3 is made up of 17 amino acids. Trimming took 6 bases from V and 2 from J; bases not matched to a gene: 10. The CDR3 reads CASSKPGQGVGNQPQHF. In DNA, the CDR3 is TGTGCCAGCAGCAAACCCGGACAGGGGGTAGGCAATCAGCCCCAGCATTTT.

V usage is TRBV6-6 and J usage is TRBJ1-4; a weak D match, TRBD1 (6 bases). Germline values: CDR1 MNHNY, CDR2 SVGAGI (reference sequence). This CDR3 has 17 residues. The germline V and J ends were trimmed by 0 bases and 5 bases, with 16 bases remaining between them. CDR3 sequence: CASSYSVGGARNEKLFF. CDR3 sequence (DNA): TGTGCCAGCAGTTACTCGGTCGGGGGCGCCCGAAATGAAAAACTGTTTTTT.

The genes are TRBV5-4 and TRBJ2-3; 7 bases fit TRBD2. V dropped 1 base and J dropped 4; count of bases not matched to a gene: 9. CDR1 is SGHNT and CDR2 is YYREEE in the germline V gene (reference sequence). CDR3 length equals 16 residues. The CDR3 sequence: CASSLQGSGHSDTQYF. In nucleotides, the CDR3 is TGTGCCAGCAGCTTGCAGGGTAGCGGGCACTCAGATACGCAGTATTTT.

With respect to this clonotype: A clone one base away is much larger, so this may be a read error. The J gene is TRBJ1-2, the V gene TRBV2, with D maybe TRBD1 (6 bases). V lost 4 bases and J 8 bases, leaving 17 bases between the germline ends. The CDR3 covers 14 residues. Germline V gives CDR1 SNHLY, CDR2 FYNNEI. This CDR3 reads CASSVRRDTQGYTF. The CDR3 DNA sequence: TGTGCCAGCAGTGTGCGGAGGGACACTCAGGGCTACACCTTC.

This clonotype was picked up many times. The chain carries TRBV2 and TRBJ2-1; the match to TRBD2 covers 10 bases. The V and J ends lost 11 bases and 2 bases, in that order; junction bases with no gene match: 9. Germline V lookup: CDR1 SNHLY, CDR2 FYNNEI. The CDR3 runs 15 residues. The chain's CDR3 is CAGRTSGGTYNEQFF. In DNA, the CDR3 is TGTGCCGGGAGGACTAGCGGAGGCACCTACAATGAGCAGTTCTTC.